A selection of T cell receptor beta chains follows, all from one sample in a study of shared clonotypes between healthy human individuals. The data were produced by immunoSEQ multiplex PCR, yet TCRdb's version contains in-frame clones alone and is incomplete. In the table there are some 2,100,000 clones, roughly 95% of which are singletons. The sequenced sample was naive CD4+ T cells sorted from blood. These receptors all stem from a man younger than 35 in good health. CDR3s leave out the opening cysteine and the closing phenylalanine or tryptophan.

j_gene,len,v_gene,CDR3aa
TRBJ1-3,12,TRBV5-1,ASRDEISGNTIY
TRBJ1-6,13,TRBV7-2,ASSLNRGLNSPLH
TRBJ2-7,11,TRBV5-6,ASSLGPQLEQY
TRBJ2-7,9,TRBV18,ASSRGYEQY
TRBJ1-6,13,TRBV9,ASSVGQGLNSPLH
TRBJ2-7,15,TRBV5-1,ASSPRPVGGDSYEQY
TRBJ2-1,13,TRBV28,ASTLAGVSYNEQF
TRBJ1-4,12,TRBV5-4,ASSSGQTNEKLF
TRBJ2-4,15,TRBV5-1,ASTLGPELGAKNIQY
TRBJ2-2,17,TRBV4-3,ASSHQVDVGFPNTGELF
TRBJ1-6,13,TRBV6-5,ASSYRDRGHSPLH
TRBJ2-7,12,TRBV9,ASSVAPRGVEQY
TRBJ2-7,12,TRBV6-5,ASSFTGRVDEQY
TRBJ1-2,11,TRBV5-1,ASSLDGDRVNA
TRBJ2-7,12,TRBV9,ASSVDGRDNEQY
TRBJ1-2,11,TRBV7-9,ASSFLGGLGYT
TRBJ2-7,13,TRBV11-2,ASSFIAGGPVEQY
TRBJ2-1,15,TRBV5-4,ASSWGTSGSPSNEQF
TRBJ2-7,12,TRBV5-6,ASSSLRGTYEQY
TRBJ2-5,13,TRBV18,ASDPPTQYGETQY
TRBJ2-1,14,TRBV10-1,ASSEVSGSDGNEQF
TRBJ1-5,12,TRBV6-1,ASVISGGNQPQH
TRBJ1-3,11,TRBV18,ASSSDSGNTIY
TRBJ2-5,8,TRBV29-1,SVKGETQY
TRBJ2-7,13,TRBV6-5,ASMGLTRLPYEQY
TRBJ1-2,10,TRBV6-7,ASPLGGRGYT
TRBJ1-6,14,TRBV7-6,ASSLISAGGGSPLH
TRBJ1-3,16,TRBV5-1,ASSSLAGQGPIGNTIY
TRBJ2-5,11,TRBV5-1,ASSLDRRETQY
TRBJ2-3,16,TRBV5-4,ASSLGGQIRIPTDTQY
TRBJ2-7,11,TRBV11-2,ASSLLGAYEQY
TRBJ1-3,11,TRBV19,ASGGTSGNTIY
TRBJ2-3,12,TRBV2,ASSMDRGTDTQY
TRBJ2-3,8,TRBV20-1,SPDTDTQY
TRBJ2-2,15,TRBV4-3,ASSQGFGTSNTGELF
TRBJ2-7,14,TRBV6-5,ASSYTWRQGSYEQY
TRBJ2-3,15,TRBV5-1,ASSLTLLAGGPDTQY
TRBJ1-1,9,TRBV29-1,SVGTDLKAF
TRBJ1-2,12,TRBV6-1,ASSEAGWDYGYT
TRBJ1-1,11,TRBV10-3,AISGDTDTEAF
TRBJ2-3,12,TRBV10-2,ASRGTSGTDTQY
TRBJ2-5,10,TRBV7-8,ASSYRWETQY